This T cell receptor beta chain was profiled in a study of OX40 agonist ivuxolimab in advanced cancers. Produced via immunoSEQ multiplex PCR; TCRdb's table is partial and in-frame only. The sample has about 61,000 clones; approximately 77% are singletons. The germline CDR1 and CDR2 sequences are SGDLS and YYNGEE. This CDR3 region has 16 residues. V dropped 0 bases and J dropped 4 bases, with 13 bases sitting between them. Material: CD4+ or CD8+ T cells sorted from blood, obtained in a trial of the OX40 agonist ivuxolimab. The clonotype originates from an adult with an advanced solid tumor such as melanoma, head and neck, liver or kidney cancer. The chain has TRBV9 and TRBJ2-2; D is unresolved. CDR3 coding DNA: TGTGCCAGCAGCGTAGTGATCGATCCGGCCACCGGGGAGCTGTTTTTT. Translation: CASSVVIDPATGELFF. Drawing the rest from reference TRBV9 and TRBJ2-2, the complete variable domain is DSGVTQTPKHLITATGQRVTLRCSPRSGDLSVYWYQQSLDQGLQFLIQYYNGEERAKGNILERFSAQQFPDLHSELNLSSLELGDSALYFCASSVVIDPATGELFFGEGSRLTVL.